The next 29 T cell receptor beta chains were all read from a single sample in a study of cytomegalovirus exposure and HLA in healthy donors. The PCR used 60 Vbeta and 13 Jbeta primers. The repertoire was sequenced with immunoSEQ multiplex PCR; TCRdb's copy has only in-frame clones and lacks some. The sample records some 130,000 clones, 75% to 90% being singletons. Sequencing used PBMCs. Source of these receptors: a woman in her thirties in good health and CMV-seropositive.

This chain joins TRBV9 and TRBJ2-3; a weak D match, TRBD2 (6 bases). CDR1 SGDLS and CDR2 YYNGEE come from the germline V gene. V lost 0 bases and J lost 0, with 20 bases in between. The CDR3 has 19 amino acids. DNA for the CDR3: TGTGCCAGCAGCGTAGATCCAGCGGGTTTGCCCACTAGCACAGATACGCAGTATTTT. Translated, it gives CASSVDPAGLPTSTDTQYF. The whole variable domain, remainder taken from reference TRBV9 and TRBJ2-3, is DSGVTQTPKHLITATGQRVTLRCSPRSGDLSVYWYQQSLDQGLQFLIQYYNGEERAKGNILERFSAQQFPDLHSELNLSSLELGDSALYFCASSVDPAGLPTSTDTQYFGPGTRLTVL.

This clone was counted only a few times. The V and J genes are TRBV28 and TRBJ2-2, with a weak D call TRBD2 (6 bases). Trimming stripped 6 bases from V and 5 bases from J, with 13 bases between. The CDR3 spans 14 residues. Germline V gives CDR1 MDHEN, CDR2 SYDVKM. CDR3 coding DNA: TGTGCCAGCAGCCGGAGGGTAGGGACCGGGGAGCTGTTTTTT. Translating gives CASSRRVGTGELFF.

The chain employs TRBV6-1 and TRBJ1-1, with D possibly matching TRBD1 (5 bases). The germline V and J ends were trimmed by 11 bases and 5 bases, with 15 bases remaining between them. The CDR3 extends over 12 amino acids. Germline assignment: CDR1 MNHNS and CDR2 SASEGT. This CDR3 is CAAGRGRTEAFF. CDR3 nucleotides: TGTGCCGCAGGGCGGGGGAGGACTGAAGCTTTCTTT.

V and J are TRBV30 and TRBJ2-7; 7 positions agree with TRBD1. CDR3 size: 14 residues. In germline, CDR1 is GTSNPN, CDR2 SVGIG (reference sequence). V lost 3 bases, J lost 1 base, and 6 bases stayed unmatched. CDR3 coding DNA: TGTGCCTGGAGAGCCAGGGGGATATCCTACGAGCAGTACTTC. This translates into CAWRARGISYEQYF.

J is TRBJ1-2 and V is TRBV6-1; D unclear. This CDR3 is built from 14 residues. Germline loops: CDR1 MNHNS, CDR2 SASEGT. Trimming left V 2 bases short and J 6 bases short, with 13 bases between. For the CDR3, the DNA is TGTGCCAGCAGTGAAAAGATGGGAGGCCATGGCTACACCTTC. Translation gives CASSEKMGGHGYTF.

J is TRBJ1-1 and V is TRBV5-4; TRBD1 matches at 10 bases. Germline loops: CDR1 SGHNT, CDR2 YYREEE (reference sequence). The CDR3 loop spans 16 amino acids. Germline trimming cut 4 bases from V and 1 base from J; bases unmatched to any gene: 7. The CDR3, as DNA: TGTGCCAGCAGCCTGCGGGGACAGGGGCAGAACACTGAAGCTTTCTTT. It translates to CASSLRGQGQNTEAFF.

The CDR3 DNA reads as TGTGCCAGCACTCGGACAGGCCACTCTGGAAACACCATATATTTT. This codes for CASTRTGHSGNTIYF. The chain is built from TRBV6-5 and TRBJ1-3; TRBD1 agrees at 7 bases. V dropped 7 bases and J dropped 0; count of bases not matched to a gene: 6. This CDR3 spans 15 amino acids. Germline V gene sequence: CDR1 MNHEY, CDR2 SVGAGI.

The chain couples TRBV19 to TRBJ1-2, with 7 bases aligning to TRBD1. The CDR3 contains 11 residues. The germline CDR1 and CDR2 sequences are LNHDA and SQIVND (reference sequence). V gave up 7 bases and J gave up 7 bases; unmatched junction bases: 3. The CDR3: CASTGGGGYTF. The CDR3, as DNA: TGTGCCAGTACAGGGGGAGGTGGCTACACCTTC.

This rearrangement joins TRBV11-1 to TRBJ2-7, with TRBD2 matching over 13 bases. Germline assignment: CDR1 SGHAT and CDR2 FQDESV (reference sequence). The CDR3 extends over 15 amino acids. V lost 2 bases and J lost 5; bases outside the gene matches: 3. The CDR3 DNA follows: TGTGCCAGCAGCTTACGGACTAGCGGGAGCCACGAGCAGTACTTC. Translating it yields CASSLRTSGSHEQYF.

This chain links TRBV13 with TRBJ2-1; D is unclear. CDR3 length: 14 amino acids. Germline CDR1 is PRHDT and CDR2 is FYEKMQ (reference sequence). Trimming cost V 8 bases and J 5 bases, with 16 bases left between them. The CDR3 is CASGPRLRNNEQFF. The CDR3 bases are TGTGCCAGCGGCCCTCGTCTCCGAAACAATGAGCAGTTCTTC.

This chain joins TRBV28 and TRBJ2-3; 9 bases line up with TRBD1. The CDR3 spans 15 residues. The junction had 7 bases not matched to a gene; V was cut back by 5 bases and J by 4 bases. The germline V gene has CDR1 MDHEN and CDR2 SYDVKM. CDR3 nucleotides: TGTGCCAGCAGTCGGGGACAGGGAGTCCCAGATACGCAGTATTTT. This gives the protein CASSRGQGVPDTQYF.

This chain uses TRBV7-3 with TRBJ1-1, with 9 bases identical to TRBD1. V was pared by 0 bases and J by 5 bases, with 1 base of the junction left unmatched. The CDR3 is 14 residues long. The germline CDR1 and CDR2 sequences are SGHTA and FQGTGA. For the CDR3, the DNA is TGTGCCAGCAGCTTAACGACAGGGGGTACTGAAGCTTTCTTT. Its translation: CASSLTTGGTEAFF.

The chain combines TRBV28 with TRBJ1-2; D may be TRBD1 (6 bases). V shed 2 bases and J shed 8 bases, with 15 bases lying between them. This CDR3 spans 14 amino acids. CDR1 is MDHEN and CDR2 is SYDVKM in the germline V gene. The CDR3 here is CASSLDLQGRGYTF. Written as DNA, the CDR3 is TGTGCCAGCAGTTTAGACCTCCAGGGGCGAGGCTACACCTTC.

CDR3 DNA: TGTGCCAGCAGTGCCCAGGGACTTCCGGGTTACAATGAGCAGTTCTTC. As protein: CASSAQGLPGYNEQFF. The chain has TRBV2 and TRBJ2-1; the D gene is possibly TRBD2 (6 bases). V lost 4 bases to trimming and J lost 4 bases, with 17 bases between them. This CDR3 region has 16 residues. Germline V gene sequence: CDR1 SNHLY, CDR2 FYNNEI. Combining the CDR3 with reference TRBV2 and TRBJ2-1 gives the whole variable domain EPEVTQTPSHQVTQMGQEVILRCVPISNHLYFYWYRQILGQKVEFLVSFYNNEISEKSEIFDDQFSVERPDGSNFTLKIRSTKLEDSAMYFCASSAQGLPGYNEQFFGPGTRLTVL.

Only a few counts were recorded for this clone. The chain carries TRBV18 and TRBJ1-1, with D tentatively TRBD1 (6 bases). The CDR3 spans 16 residues. V shed 0 bases and J shed 3 bases, with 14 bases lying between them. Germline V gives CDR1 KGHSH, CDR2 LQKENI. In DNA form, the CDR3 reads TGTGCCAGCTCACCACCGCGAGGGGGGGTAGACACTGAAGCTTTCTTT. Its protein product is CASSPPRGGVDTEAFF. Full variable domain (rest looked up from reference TRBV18 and TRBJ1-1): NAGVMQNPRHLVRRRGQEARLRCSPMKGHSHVYWYRQLPEEGLKFMVYLQKENIIDESGMPKERFSAEFPKEGPSILRIQQVVRGDSAAYFCASSPPRGGVDTEAFFGQGTRLTVV.

This chain connects TRBV28 to TRBJ2-7; D is possibly TRBD2 (6 bases). Germline CDR1 MDHEN, CDR2 SYDVKM. The CDR3 runs 15 residues. Between the trimmed V and J ends, which lost 1 base and 4 bases, there was a span of 14 bases. This CDR3 reads CASSLLAGKFYEQYF. In DNA form, the CDR3 reads TGTGCCAGCAGTTTATTGGCGGGAAAATTTTACGAGCAGTACTTC.

The chain uses TRBV7-9 and TRBJ2-7; D may be TRBD1 (6 bases). The V end lost 3 bases, the J end lost 9 bases, and 12 bases lay between the germline ends. This CDR3 is 12 amino acids long. The V gene's germline CDR1 is SEHNR and CDR2 FQNEAQ (reference sequence). The CDR3 DNA sequence: TGTGCCAGCAGCTTGGACAGCCTGAGGCAGTACTTC. Its translation: CASSLDSLRQYF.

The CDR3 DNA reads TGTGCCAGCGCTACCCGACAGGCACTACAGTATTTT. Translated: CASATRQALQYF. This rearrangement joins TRBV28 to TRBJ2-3; tentatively, D is TRBD1 (6 bases). In germline, CDR1 is MDHEN, CDR2 SYDVKM. This CDR3 has 12 residues. V lost 8 bases to trimming and J lost 12 bases, with 18 bases between them.

As for this clone: A junction boundary mismatches the germline segment, possibly from a read error. The rearrangement joins TRBV30 to TRBJ2-5; tentative D call: TRBD2 (6 bases). Looked up from germline, CDR1 is GTSNPN and CDR2 is SVGIG (reference sequence). This CDR3 spans 13 amino acids. The CDR3 region has the DNA TGCCCGCGGGAATTAGGGGTGGGAGAGACCCAGTACTTC. As protein: CPRELGVGETQYF.

The CDR3 is CASSLRQGPTEAFF. The CDR3, as DNA: TGCGCCAGCAGCTTGCGTCAGGGCCCCACTGAAGCTTTCTTT. The chain recombines TRBV5-1 with TRBJ1-1; tentatively, D is TRBD1 (5 bases). This CDR3 is 14 amino acids long. From germline, CDR1 is SGHRS and CDR2 YFSETQ. The V end lost 1 base, the J end lost 4 bases, and 11 bases lay between the germline ends.

This clone has a handful of counts. This sequence joins TRBV30 and TRBJ1-2; 8 bases map to TRBD1. Per germline, CDR1 GTSNPN and CDR2 SVGIG (reference sequence). The V gene end was trimmed by 5 bases and the J gene end by 1 base; junction bases not matched to a gene: 3. This CDR3 has 13 amino acids. The CDR3: CAWGTGHNYGYTF. The CDR3 nucleotides are TGTGCCTGGGGGACAGGTCATAACTATGGCTACACCTTC.

CDR3 coding DNA: TGTGCCAGCAGCTTGAAGGGGGGGGATTCACCCCTCCACTTT. It specifies CASSLKGGDSPLHF. This chain joins TRBV5-4 and TRBJ1-6; D perhaps matches TRBD1 (6 bases). Trimming removed 1 base from V and 8 bases from J, with 10 bases in between. Germline CDR1 and CDR2: SGHNT and YYREEE (reference sequence). The CDR3 is made up of 14 amino acids.

The chain joins TRBV6-5 to TRBJ1-2; a weak D match, TRBD1 (5 bases). The CDR3 length is 12 residues. CDR1 is MNHEY, CDR2 SVGAGI, per germline. Trimming shortened V by 6 bases and J by 3 bases, and 8 bases separated the two germline ends. The CDR3 DNA reads TGTGCCAGCAGACCGACAGACTATGGCTACACCTTC. This sequence encodes CASRPTDYGYTF.

This clone came up once. The chain employs TRBV11-2 and TRBJ1-2; D is possibly TRBD1 (5 bases). Per the germline V gene, CDR1 is SGHAT and CDR2 is FQNNGV. This CDR3 is 12 amino acids long. Deletions cut 0 bases from V and 7 bases from J, with 6 bases between. CDR3 coding DNA: TGTGCCAGCAGCTTAGAAGGGGCTGGCTACACCTTC. Residues: CASSLEGAGYTF.

The chain is built from TRBV5-4 and TRBJ2-1; the D gene is possibly TRBD2 (6 bases). Germline V gene data show CDR1 as SGHNT and CDR2 as YYREEE (reference sequence). CDR3 size: 16 residues. Trimming took 4 bases from V and 0 from J, leaving 14 bases between them. The CDR3 spells CASSGASVSSYNEQFF. CDR3 nucleotide sequence: TGTGCCAGCAGCGGCGCTAGCGTTAGCTCCTACAATGAGCAGTTCTTC.

J is TRBJ1-2 and V is TRBV5-1, with a weak D call TRBD1 (6 bases). This CDR3 region has 15 residues. Germline CDR1 and CDR2: SGHRS and YFSETQ. The ends were cut back, 4 bases at V and 2 bases at J, with 15 bases in the middle. DNA of the CDR3: TGCGCCAGCAGCCTCCTCGAGGGGGGGAACTATGGCTACACCTTC. Amino acids: CASSLLEGGNYGYTF.

The V call is TRBV28, the J call TRBJ2-7; tentative D call: TRBD1 (5 bases). This CDR3 has 14 residues. Germline CDR1 reads MDHEN; CDR2 reads SYDVKM. V lost 6 bases and J 0 bases, leaving 12 bases between the germline ends. In nucleotides, the CDR3 is TGTGCCAGCAGACAGGCGTCAGCCTCCTACGAGCAGTACTTC. Its translation is CASRQASASYEQYF.

V usage is TRBV28 and J usage is TRBJ2-1, with TRBD2 identical over 8 bases. V lost 8 bases to trimming and J lost 1 base; unmatched junction nucleotides: 4. The CDR3 consists of 14 residues. From germline, CDR1 is MDHEN and CDR2 SYDVKM. CDR3 nucleotides: TGTGCCAGCCTCCCGGGGGGGTCCTACAATGAGCAGTTCTTC. Encoded protein: CASLPGGSYNEQFF. Full variable domain (rest looked up from reference TRBV28 and TRBJ2-1): DVKVTQSSRYLVKRTGEKVFLECVQDMDHENMFWYRQDPGLGLRLIYFSYDVKMKEKGDIPEGYSVSREKKERFSLILESASTNQTSMYLCASLPGGSYNEQFFGPGTRLTVL.

V gene TRBV27 combines with J gene TRBJ2-7; the match to TRBD1 covers 8 bases. Germline V gene sequence: CDR1 MNHEY, CDR2 SMNVEV (reference sequence). V shed 7 bases, J shed 2 bases, and the junction held 7 bases outside the gene matches. The CDR3 has 14 amino acids. For the CDR3, the DNA is TGTGCCAGCACCCCGGGACAGGCCACCTACGAGCAGTACTTC. This gives the protein CASTPGQATYEQYF.